This T cell receptor beta chain was sequenced for a study of blood T cell repertoires in COVID-19. Repertoires were generated with immunoSEQ multiplex PCR, while TCRdb's copy carries only in-frame clones and drops some. This sample has approximately 260,000 clones, with approximately 83% found just once. The CDR3 runs 17 residues. The V gene's germline CDR1 is SGHVS and CDR2 FNYEAQ. Trimming cost V 2 bases and J 7 bases; bases outside gene matches: 11. Sequenced material: PBMCs or T cells enriched from blood (not recorded which). The chain is built from TRBV7-6 and TRBJ2-2, with 9 bases fitting TRBD1. The origin of this receptor is a woman in her forties with acute COVID-19. For the CDR3, the DNA is TGTGCCAGCAGCTTAACGTCCGGACAGGGGATCGGCGGGGAGCTGTTTTTT. Its protein is CASSLTSGQGIGGELFF.